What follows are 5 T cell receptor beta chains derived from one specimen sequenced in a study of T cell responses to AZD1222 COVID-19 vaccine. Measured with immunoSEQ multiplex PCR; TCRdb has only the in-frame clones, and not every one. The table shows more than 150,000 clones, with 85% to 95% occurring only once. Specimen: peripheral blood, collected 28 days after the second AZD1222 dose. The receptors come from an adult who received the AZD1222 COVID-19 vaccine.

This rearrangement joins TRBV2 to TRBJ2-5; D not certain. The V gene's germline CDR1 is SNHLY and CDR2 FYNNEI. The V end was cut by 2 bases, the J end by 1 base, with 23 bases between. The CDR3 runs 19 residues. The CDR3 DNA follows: TGTGCCAGCAGTGAACTCGCCAGGCCAACCGTTCCTACCCAAGAGACCCAGTACTTC. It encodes CASSELARPTVPTQETQYF.

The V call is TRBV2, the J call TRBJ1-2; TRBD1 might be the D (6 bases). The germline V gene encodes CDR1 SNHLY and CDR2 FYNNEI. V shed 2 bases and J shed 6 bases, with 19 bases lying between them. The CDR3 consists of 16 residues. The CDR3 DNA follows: TGTGCCAGCAGTGAAATGGGGGGCAGGGAGATAAATGGCTACACCTTC. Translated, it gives CASSEMGGREINGYTF.

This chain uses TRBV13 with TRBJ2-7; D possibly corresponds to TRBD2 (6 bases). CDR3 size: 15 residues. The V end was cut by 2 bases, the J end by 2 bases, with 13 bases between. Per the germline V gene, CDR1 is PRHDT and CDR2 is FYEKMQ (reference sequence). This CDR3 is CASSLSDSGPYEQYF. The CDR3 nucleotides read TGTGCCAGCAGCTTATCGGATAGCGGCCCCTACGAGCAGTACTTC.

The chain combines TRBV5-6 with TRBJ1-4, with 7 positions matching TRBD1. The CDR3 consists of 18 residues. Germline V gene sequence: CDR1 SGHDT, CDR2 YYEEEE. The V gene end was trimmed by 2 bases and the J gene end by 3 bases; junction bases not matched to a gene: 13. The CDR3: CASSFKRTGGTSNEKLFF. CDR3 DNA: TGTGCCAGCAGCTTTAAACGGACAGGCGGAACCTCTAATGAAAAACTGTTTTTT.

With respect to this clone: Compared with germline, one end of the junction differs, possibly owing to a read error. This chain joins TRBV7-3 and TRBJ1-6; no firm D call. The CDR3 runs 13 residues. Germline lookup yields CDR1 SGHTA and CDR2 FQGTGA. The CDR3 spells CASSLTWNSPLHF. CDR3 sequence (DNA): TGTGCCAGCAGCCTAACTTGGAATTCACCCCTCCACTTT.